This T cell receptor (beta chain) comes out of a study of CD8+ T cells in alopecia areata. In the study overall: Tofacitinib administration to treated patients was oral, at 5 to 10 mg twice daily.

Findings and caveats of the study: Scalp clonality dropped significantly under tofacitinib, as did expanded CD8+ top-100 clones. Lesional scalp displayed greater clonality than normal scalp, most notably in alopecia totalis/universalis.

Sequencing relied on a cDNA template that was reverse transcribed from extracted RNA. Profiling relied on immunoSEQ multiplex PCR, and the TCRdb table lists in-frame clones only, not all of them. The sample has roughly 100,000 clones, roughly 64% seen once. CDR3 length: 12 residues. From germline, CDR1 is SGHAT and CDR2 FQDESV (reference sequence). The V gene lost 6 bases and the J gene lost 6 bases, with 10 bases spanning the gap. As to treatment: oral pan-JAK inhibitor, 5-10 mg twice daily. PBMCs were stained for CD3, CD4 and CD8, and CD4+ and CD8+ T cells were sorted. A remark on this clone: What it binds is not known.

V and J are TRBV11-1 and TRBJ2-3, with D perhaps matching TRBD2 (6 bases). This sequence originates from a human donor with alopecia areata. The sequences come from CD8+ T cells sorted from blood, collected at week 4, from a patient treated with tofacitinib. The CDR3 DNA reads as TGTGCCAGCAGTCGACTAGTGGATACGCAGTATTTT. Translating gives CASSRLVDTQYF.